The 18 T cell receptor beta chains below all came from one sample that was sequenced in a study of T cells in Graves' hyperthyroidism and ophthalmopathy. Amplification yielded TCR beta CDR3 regions, with RNA transcripts as the source. First-round RT-PCR of the TCR CDR3 relied on the HTBI primer set. One entry per CDR3 protein, called by TCRdb with MiXCR from the multiplex PCR reads. The sample holds approximately 600,000 distinct CDR3 sequences, approximately 15% seen once. Material: blood. These receptors were collected from a woman in her thirties with Graves' hyperthyroidism that later progressed to Graves' ophthalmopathy.

This clonotype was observed many times. The rearrangement uses TRBV2 and TRBJ2-7; D perhaps matches TRBD1 (6 bases). The germline CDR1 and CDR2 sequences are SNHLY and FYNNEI. Trimming removed 8 bases at V and 0 bases at J, with 14 bases between. The CDR3 runs 14 residues. Written as DNA, the CDR3 is TGTGCCAGCTCCGACGGACAGACCTCCTACGAGCAGTACTTC. Residues: CASSDGQTSYEQYF.

This clonotype was seen more than once but under ten times. The chain employs TRBV9 and TRBJ2-1; 8 nucleotides line up with TRBD2. With 3 bases clipped from V and 7 bases from J, the junction kept 12 bases outside the gene matches. The germline V gene encodes CDR1 SGDLS and CDR2 YYNGEE. The CDR3 runs to 16 residues. In nucleotides, the CDR3 is TGTGCCAGCAGCGGCCCAGGGTTAGCGGGGTTGAATGAGCAGTTCTTC. This translates into CASSGPGLAGLNEQFF.

This clonotype has a handful of counts. As DNA, the CDR3 is TGTGCCAGCAGCTTAGGGTTTACCGACGGGATGACCATATATTTT. Protein product: CASSLGFTDGMTIYF. The rearrangement links TRBV7-8 to TRBJ1-3; D ambiguous. The CDR3 covers 15 residues. Per germline, CDR1 SGHVS and CDR2 FQNEAQ. V was cut by 1 base and J by 10 bases, with 17 bases left in between.

In this sample, this clonotype turned up a few times. An end of the junction does not agree with germline; a read error may underlie this. The chain uses TRBV28 and TRBJ2-2; no clear D. From germline, CDR1 is MDHEN and CDR2 SYDVKM. The CDR3 sequence is 12 residues long. The CDR3 DNA is TGTGCCGGCAGTATGCTGGGCGGGGAGCTGTTTTTT. This gives the protein CAGSMLGGELFF.

This clonotype has at least ten counts. The chain has TRBV3-1 and TRBJ1-2; D gene uncertain. The germline CDR1 and CDR2 sequences are LGHDT and YNNKEL (reference sequence). The CDR3 loop spans 16 amino acids. Trimming stripped 4 bases from V and 8 bases from J, with 23 bases between. In nucleotides, the CDR3 is TGTGCCAGCAGCCGGATCCGCCGCATGAAGGAGGAGGGCTACACCTTC. It encodes CASSRIRRMKEEGYTF.

This clonotype has a count of ten or more. The chain joins TRBV30 to TRBJ2-1, with D possibly matching TRBD2 (6 bases). Per germline, CDR1 GTSNPN and CDR2 SVGIG (reference sequence). The CDR3 has 19 residues. V shed 5 bases and J shed 0 bases, with 26 bases lying between them. CDR3 residues: CAWSGRTRGRASSYNEQFF. For the CDR3, the DNA is TGTGCCTGGTCGGGGAGGACGAGGGGTAGAGCAAGCTCCTACAATGAGCAGTTCTTC. The full variable domain, completed using reference TRBV30 and TRBJ2-1, is SQTIHQWPATLVQPVGSPLSLECTVEGTSNPNLYWYRQAAGRGLQLLFYSVGIGQISSEVPQNLSASRPQDRQFILSSKKLLLSDSGFYLCAWSGRTRGRASSYNEQFFGPGTRLTVL.

As to this clonotype: With a much larger clone just one base away, this may be a read error. The chain is built from TRBV6-1 and TRBJ2-2, with TRBD2 matching over 13 bases. Germline V CDR1 and CDR2: MNHNS, SASEGT. The CDR3 runs to 17 residues. The CDR3 region is CASSDTSGRGQTGVLFF. The CDR3 coding sequence is TGTGCCAGCAGTGATACTAGCGGGAGGGGCCAGACCGGGGTGCTGTTTTTT.

This clonotype was observed at least ten times. The chain recombines TRBV24-1 with TRBJ2-1; D possibly matches TRBD1 or TRBD2 (5 bases each). The germline V gene encodes CDR1 KGHDR and CDR2 SFDVKD. V was trimmed by 5 bases and J by 7 bases, leaving 17 bases between them. The CDR3 has 15 residues. For the CDR3, the DNA is TGTGCCACCAGTGCCTTGACGGGATGGGGGAATGAGCAGTTCTTC. Its translation is CATSALTGWGNEQFF.

Many counts were recorded for this clonotype. The rearrangement joins TRBV28 to TRBJ2-1, with 10 nucleotides matching TRBD2. CDR1 and CDR2 (germline): MDHEN, SYDVKM. After removal of 10 bases from V and 7 bases from J, the junction contained 10 bases not matched to a gene. The CDR3 sequence is 14 residues long. The CDR3 nucleotides are TGTGCCACCTCCAGCGGGAGGGCCAGTAATGAGCAGTTCTTC. Translation gives CATSSGRASNEQFF.

This clonotype was seen a few times. The V gene is TRBV9, the J gene TRBJ2-3; D gene unclear. V was trimmed by 3 bases and J by 5 bases, leaving 7 bases between them. Germline V gene sequence: CDR1 SGDLS, CDR2 YYNGEE. The CDR3 consists of 12 residues. The CDR3 nucleotides are TGTGCCAGCAGCGGAGTTTTAGATACGCAGTATTTT. It specifies CASSGVLDTQYF.

The rearrangement joins TRBV6-5 to TRBJ1-2; possible D gene TRBD1, 5 bases. Germline V CDR1 and CDR2: MNHEY, SVGAGI. CDR3 length equals 17 residues. Deletions cut 2 bases from V and 3 bases from J, with 19 bases between. The CDR3 here is CASSYRGGRGLDYGYTF. The CDR3 nucleotides are TGTGCCAGCAGTTACCGGGGGGGGAGGGGCCTAGACTATGGCTACACCTTC.

This chain joins TRBV18 and TRBJ1-4; D possibly corresponds to TRBD1 (5 bases). The CDR3 consists of 14 residues. Germline CDR1 KGHSH, CDR2 LQKENI. V lost 5 bases and J 6 bases, leaving 13 bases between the germline ends. The CDR3, as DNA: TGTGCCAGCTCATCCGGGGGGGTCGATGAAAAACTGTTTTTT. Translated: CASSSGGVDEKLFF.

This sequence joins TRBV7-9 and TRBJ2-1; weak D call: TRBD2 (5 bases). Germline values: CDR1 SEHNR, CDR2 FQNEAQ (reference sequence). Trimming took off 5 bases at V and 0 bases at J, with 11 bases between the two ends. There are 15 residues in the CDR3. DNA of the CDR3: TGTGCCAGCAGCCCGGGAACCTTCTCCTACAATGAGCAGTTCTTC. Its translation: CASSPGTFSYNEQFF.

This clonotype was detected many times. The chain is built from TRBV29-1 and TRBJ1-1; D ambiguous. Germline V gene lookup returns CDR1 SQVTM and CDR2 ANQGSEA. The CDR3 is made up of 13 amino acids. Trimming took 3 bases from V and 5 from J, leaving 13 bases between them. The CDR3 loop reads CSVEGTLRTEAFF. CDR3 sequence (DNA): TGCAGCGTTGAGGGAACGTTGAGGACTGAAGCTTTCTTT.

This clonotype was counted ten times or more. The V and J genes are TRBV30 and TRBJ1-3; D ambiguous. Trimming pared 6 bases from V and 4 bases from J, leaving 19 bases between. Germline CDR1 and CDR2: GTSNPN and SVGIG (reference sequence). The CDR3 totals 15 residues. CDR3 sequence: CACDSVGLSGNTIYF. DNA for the CDR3: TGTGCCTGCGACTCCGTTGGGCTATCCGGAAACACCATATATTTT.

The table lists this clonotype with many counts. The chain joins TRBV18 to TRBJ2-5; D remains ambiguous. CDR3 length: 14 amino acids. From germline, CDR1 is KGHSH and CDR2 LQKENI. V lost 1 base and J lost 5, with 11 bases in between. The CDR3 DNA sequence: TGTGCCAGCTCACCACGGGCCCAGCAGGAGACCCAGTACTTC. Encoded protein: CASSPRAQQETQYF.

This clonotype was counted many times. The rearrangement links TRBV6-1 to TRBJ1-5, with 7 bases lining up with TRBD1. The CDR3 loop spans 13 amino acids. Germline loops: CDR1 MNHNS, CDR2 SASEGT. The junction had 5 bases not matched to a gene; V was cut back by 7 bases and J by 5 bases. As DNA, the CDR3 is TGTGCCAGCACCGGGACAGTTTATCAGCCCCAGCATTTT. Translated: CASTGTVYQPQHF.

V usage is TRBV13 and J usage is TRBJ2-7; 10 bases are a match to TRBD1. Germline assignment: CDR1 PRHDT and CDR2 FYEKMQ (reference sequence). The CDR3 spans 14 residues. V lost 4 bases to trimming and J lost 4 bases; unmatched junction nucleotides: 4. CDR3 DNA: TGTGCCAGCAGCTCGACAGGGGGCACGTACGAGCAGTACTTC. Its protein is CASSSTGGTYEQYF.